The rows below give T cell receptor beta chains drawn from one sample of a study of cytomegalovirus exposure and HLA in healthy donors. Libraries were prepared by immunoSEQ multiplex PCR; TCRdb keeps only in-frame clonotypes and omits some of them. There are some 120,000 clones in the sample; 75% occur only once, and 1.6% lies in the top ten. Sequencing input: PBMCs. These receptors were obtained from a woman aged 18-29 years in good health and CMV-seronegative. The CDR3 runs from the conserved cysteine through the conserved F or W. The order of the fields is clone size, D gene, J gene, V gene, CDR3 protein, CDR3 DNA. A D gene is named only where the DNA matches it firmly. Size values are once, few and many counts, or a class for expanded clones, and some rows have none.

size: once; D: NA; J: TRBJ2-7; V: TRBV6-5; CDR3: CASTQDGSSYEQYF; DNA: TGTGCCAGCACCCAAGATGGGAGCTCCTACGAGCAGTACTTC
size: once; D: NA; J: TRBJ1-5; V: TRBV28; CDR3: CASSTRGGSINQPQHF; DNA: TGTGCCAGCAGTACCCGGGGAGGGTCGATCAATCAGCCCCAGCATTTT
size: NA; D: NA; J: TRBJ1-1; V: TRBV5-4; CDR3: CASSLLNTEAFF; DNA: TGTGCCAGCAGCCTCCTGAACACTGAAGCTTTCTTT
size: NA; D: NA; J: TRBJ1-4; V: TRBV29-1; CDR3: CSVRDVGNEKLFF; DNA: TGCAGCGTGCGGGACGTCGGTAATGAAAAACTGTTTTTT
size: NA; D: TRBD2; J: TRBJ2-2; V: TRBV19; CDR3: CASRGEGTGELFF; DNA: TGTGCCAGTCGGGGGGAAGGCACCGGGGAGCTGTTTTTT
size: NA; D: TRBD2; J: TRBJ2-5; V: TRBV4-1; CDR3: CASSQVYASGGETQYF; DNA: TGCGCCAGCAGCCAAGTGTATGCTAGCGGTGGGGAGACCCAGTACTTC
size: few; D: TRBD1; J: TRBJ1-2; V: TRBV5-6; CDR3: CASSQTGANYGYTF; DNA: TGTGCCAGCAGCCAGACAGGGGCTAACTATGGCTACACCTTC
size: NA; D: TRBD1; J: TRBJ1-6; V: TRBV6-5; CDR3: CATTQGGNSPLHF; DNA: TGTGCCACTACTCAGGGGGGAAATTCACCCCTCCACTTT
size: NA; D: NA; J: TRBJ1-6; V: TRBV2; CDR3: CASSEWEAANSPLHF; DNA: TGTGCCAGCAGTGAATGGGAGGCGGCTAATTCACCCCTCCACTTT
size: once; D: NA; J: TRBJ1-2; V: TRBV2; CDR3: CASSEAPGSYGYTF; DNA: TGTGCCAGCAGTGAAGCGCCGGGTTCCTATGGCTACACCTTC
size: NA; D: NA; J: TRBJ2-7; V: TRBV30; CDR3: CAWSVRLGSEQYF; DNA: TGTGCCTGGAGTGTTCGGTTGGGCAGCGAGCAGTACTTC
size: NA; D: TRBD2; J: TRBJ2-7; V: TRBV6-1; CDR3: CASNGLAGGSYEQYF; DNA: TGTGCCAGCAACGGACTAGCGGGGGGCTCCTACGAGCAGTACTTC
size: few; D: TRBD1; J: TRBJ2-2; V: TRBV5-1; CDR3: CASSLNRGDLDTGELFF; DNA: TGCGCCAGCAGCTTGAACAGGGGCGACCTCGACACCGGGGAGCTGTTTTTT
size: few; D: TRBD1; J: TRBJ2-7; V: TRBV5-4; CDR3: CASSRGQGPLPYEQYF; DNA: TGTGCCAGCAGCCGAGGACAGGGGCCGCTACCGTACGAGCAGTACTTC
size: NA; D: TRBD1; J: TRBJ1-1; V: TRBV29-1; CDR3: CSDGTGHLTMNTEAFF; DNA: TGCAGCGACGGGACAGGACATCTCACTATGAACACTGAAGCTTTCTTT
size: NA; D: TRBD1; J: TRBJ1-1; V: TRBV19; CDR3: CASSKQTGLNTEAFF; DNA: TGTGCCAGTAGTAAACAGACAGGGCTGAACACTGAAGCTTTCTTT
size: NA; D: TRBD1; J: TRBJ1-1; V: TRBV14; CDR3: CASSPTGGYEAFF; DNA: TGTGCCAGCAGCCCGACAGGGGGATATGAAGCTTTCTTT